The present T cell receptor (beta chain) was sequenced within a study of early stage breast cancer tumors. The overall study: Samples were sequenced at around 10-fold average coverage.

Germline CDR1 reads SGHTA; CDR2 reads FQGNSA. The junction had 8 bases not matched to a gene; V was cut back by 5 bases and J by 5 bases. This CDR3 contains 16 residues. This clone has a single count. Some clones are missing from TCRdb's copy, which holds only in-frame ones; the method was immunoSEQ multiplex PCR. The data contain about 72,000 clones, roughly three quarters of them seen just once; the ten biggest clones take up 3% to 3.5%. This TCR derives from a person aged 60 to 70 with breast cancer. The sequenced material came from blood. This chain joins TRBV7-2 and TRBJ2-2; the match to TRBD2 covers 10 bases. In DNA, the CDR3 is TGTGCCAGCAGCCGATCTAGCGGGAGTAGTACCGGGGAGCTGTTTTTT. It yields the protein CASSRSSGSSTGELFF. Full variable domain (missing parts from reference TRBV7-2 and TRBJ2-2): GAGVSQSPSNKVTEKGKDVELRCDPISGHTALYWYRQSLGQGLEFLIYFQGNSAPDKSGLPSDRFSAERTGGSVSTLTIQRTQQEDSAVYLCASSRSSGSSTGELFFGEGSRLTVL.